This T cell receptor beta chain was obtained from a study of T-cell reconstitution after alpha-beta-depleted transplantation in children. Germline CDR1 LNHNV, CDR2 YYDKDF (reference sequence). The CDR3 length is 16 residues. The V end was cut by 1 base, the J end by 0 bases, with 11 bases between. This clonotype was counted a few times. The authors prepared the TCRbeta library with unique molecular identifiers. TCRdb re-analysed the PCR reads in MiXCR, keeping a single row per CDR3 protein. The sample records around 490,000 distinct CDR3 sequences, 9.5% to 12% being singletons. This sequence joins TRBV15 and TRBJ2-3; D tentatively reads TRBD1 or TRBD2 (5 bases each). This sequence originates from a female patient between 2 and 15 years old who had a stem cell transplant for aplastic anemia, so the T cells may come from the graft donor. The sequenced sample was PBMCs, mostly from graft donor cells, obtained 180 days after TCRalphabeta/CD19-depleted stem cell transplant. In DNA form, the CDR3 reads TGTGCCACCAGCAGAGTTTACGGGGCTAGCACAGATACGCAGTATTTT. Its translation: CATSRVYGASTDTQYF.